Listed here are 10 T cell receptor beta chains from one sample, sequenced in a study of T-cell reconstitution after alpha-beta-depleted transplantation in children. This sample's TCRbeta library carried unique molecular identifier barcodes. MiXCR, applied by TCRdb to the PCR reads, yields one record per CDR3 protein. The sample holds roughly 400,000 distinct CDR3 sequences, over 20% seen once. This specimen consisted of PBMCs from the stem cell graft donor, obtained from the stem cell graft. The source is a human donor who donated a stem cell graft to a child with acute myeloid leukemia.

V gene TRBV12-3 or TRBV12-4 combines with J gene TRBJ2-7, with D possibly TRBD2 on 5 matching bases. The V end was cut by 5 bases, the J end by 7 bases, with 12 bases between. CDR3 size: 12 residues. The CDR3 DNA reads TGTGCCAGCAGTCCTGGGCCGGGAGAGCAGTACTTC. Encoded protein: CASSPGPGEQYF.

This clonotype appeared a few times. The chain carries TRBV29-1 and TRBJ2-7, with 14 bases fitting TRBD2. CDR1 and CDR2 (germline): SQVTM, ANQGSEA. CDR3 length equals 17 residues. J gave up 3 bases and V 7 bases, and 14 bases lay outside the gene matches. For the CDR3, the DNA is TGCAGCGCACAGGGACTAGCGGGAGTTGTGGGCTACTACGAGCAGTACTTC. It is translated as CSAQGLAGVVGYYEQYF.

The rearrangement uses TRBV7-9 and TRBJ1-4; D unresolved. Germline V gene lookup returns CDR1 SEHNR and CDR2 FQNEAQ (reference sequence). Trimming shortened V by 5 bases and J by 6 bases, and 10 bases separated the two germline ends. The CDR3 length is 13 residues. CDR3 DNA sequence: TGTGCCAGCAGCCCCCGCAAGGATGAAAAACTGTTTTTT. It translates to CASSPRKDEKLFF.

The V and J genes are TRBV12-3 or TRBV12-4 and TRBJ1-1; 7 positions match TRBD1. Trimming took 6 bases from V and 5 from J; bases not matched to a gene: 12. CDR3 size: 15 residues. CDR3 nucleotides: TGTGCCAGCAGCGCGAACAGGGGTTTGGGAACTGAAGCTTTCTTT. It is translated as CASSANRGLGTEAFF.

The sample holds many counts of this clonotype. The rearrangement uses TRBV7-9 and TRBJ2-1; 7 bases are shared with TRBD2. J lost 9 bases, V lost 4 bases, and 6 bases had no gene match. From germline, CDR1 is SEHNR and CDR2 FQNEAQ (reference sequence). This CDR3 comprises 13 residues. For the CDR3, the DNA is TGTGCCAGCAGCTACGGACTAGTCGGTGAGCAGTTCTTC. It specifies CASSYGLVGEQFF. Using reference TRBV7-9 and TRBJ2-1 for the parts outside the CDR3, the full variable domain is DTGVSQNPRHKITKRGQNVTFRCDPISEHNRLYWYRQTLGQGPEFLTYFQNEAQLEKSRLLSDRFSAERPKGSFSTLEIQRTEQGDSAMYLCASSYGLVGEQFFGPGTRLTVL.

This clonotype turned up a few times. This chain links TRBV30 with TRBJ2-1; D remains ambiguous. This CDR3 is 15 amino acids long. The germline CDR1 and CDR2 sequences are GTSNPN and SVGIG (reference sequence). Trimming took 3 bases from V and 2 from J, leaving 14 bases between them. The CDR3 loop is CAWSASPRAYNEQFF. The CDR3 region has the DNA TGTGCCTGGAGCGCCAGTCCCCGGGCCTACAATGAGCAGTTCTTC.

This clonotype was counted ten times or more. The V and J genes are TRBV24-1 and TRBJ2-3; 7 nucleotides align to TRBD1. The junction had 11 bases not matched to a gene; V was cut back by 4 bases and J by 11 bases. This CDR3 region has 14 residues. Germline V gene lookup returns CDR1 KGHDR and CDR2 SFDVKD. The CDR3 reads CATSDPGTAAWQYF. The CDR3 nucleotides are TGTGCCACCAGTGACCCAGGGACAGCCGCTTGGCAGTATTTT.

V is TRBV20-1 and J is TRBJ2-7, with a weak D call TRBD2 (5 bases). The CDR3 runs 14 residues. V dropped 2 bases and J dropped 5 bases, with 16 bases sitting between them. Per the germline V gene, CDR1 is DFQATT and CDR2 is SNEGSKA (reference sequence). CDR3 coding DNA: TGCAGTGCTAGAAGTCGCCTATTGAGGGACGAGCAGTACTTC. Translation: CSARSRLLRDEQYF.

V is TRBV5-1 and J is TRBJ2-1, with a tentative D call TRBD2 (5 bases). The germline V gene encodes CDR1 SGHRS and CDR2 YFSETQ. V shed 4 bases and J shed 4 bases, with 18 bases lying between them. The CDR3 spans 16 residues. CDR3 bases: TGCGCCAGCAGCCCCCAACTAGGGATCTTTTACAATGAGCAGTTCTTC. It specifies CASSPQLGIFYNEQFF. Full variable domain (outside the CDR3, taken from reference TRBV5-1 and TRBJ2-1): KAGVTQTPRYLIKTRGQQVTLSCSPISGHRSVSWYQQTPGQGLQFLFEYFSETQRNKGNFPGRFSGRQFSNSRSEMNVSTLELGDSALYLCASSPQLGIFYNEQFFGPGTRLTVL.

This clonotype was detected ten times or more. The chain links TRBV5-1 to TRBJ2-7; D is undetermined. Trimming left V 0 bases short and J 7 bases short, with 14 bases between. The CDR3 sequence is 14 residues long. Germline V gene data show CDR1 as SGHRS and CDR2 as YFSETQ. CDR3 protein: CASSLELSQREQYF. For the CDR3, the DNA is TGCGCCAGCAGCTTGGAGCTCAGTCAAAGGGAGCAGTACTTC.